This T cell receptor (beta chain) emerged from a study of cytomegalovirus exposure and HLA in healthy donors. Whole-study findings and limits: It was likely that a cluster of highly shared sequence variants was a sequencing artifact. Rare sequences made up most TCRs, while some public TCRs were found in many donors. Further analysis, carried out later, found HLA-associated TCR beta chains more clonally expanded than equally common other chains.

Germline V gene sequence: CDR1 MDHEN, CDR2 SYDVKM. J gave up 2 bases and V 10 bases, and 13 bases lay outside the gene matches. The CDR3 contains 16 residues. As for this clone: Its antigen is still unknown.

13 Jbeta primers and 60 Vbeta primers were used for the PCR. Assay: immunoSEQ multiplex PCR; the TCRdb copy retains only in-frame clones and omits some. Its clone listing holds around 210,000 clones. Sequenced sample: PBMCs. This TCR was sampled from a girl aged 2 to 9 in good health and CMV-seropositive. The chain links TRBV28 to TRBJ1-4; 7 nucleotides agree with TRBD1. This CDR3 is CATTRQGQVTNEKLFF. DNA for the CDR3: TGTGCCACGACCCGACAGGGTCAGGTCACTAATGAAAAACTGTTTTTT.